The rows below give T cell receptor beta chains drawn from one sample of a study of T cell repertoires in cytomegalovirus infection. The antigens of these receptors remain unknown. One entry per CDR3 protein, called by TCRdb with MiXCR from the reads. The table records about 330,000 distinct CDR3 sequences, nearly 35% of them present only once. Sequenced here: cultured PBMCs, sampled from culture after CMV antigen stimulation. The source of these receptors is a human donor in good health (CMV status not recorded). Some clones in this sample may be carry-over from other donors' samples. The CDR3 runs from the conserved cysteine through the conserved F or W. A D gene is named only where the DNA matches it firmly. Expanded clones are given a class, and other clones once, few, many or no size at all.

>TRBV18|-|TRBJ2-5|-
TGTGCCAGCTCACCCACTCCCCGACAGACACTCCAAGAGACCCAGTACTTC
CASSPTPRQTLQETQYF
>TRBV7-2|-|TRBJ1-6|few
TGTGCCAGCAGCTTAGAGTTTAATTCACCCCTCCACTTT
CASSLEFNSPLHF
>TRBV12-3/TRBV12-4|-|TRBJ2-1|few
TGTGCCAGCAGTTTATCTCGAGAGGATGAGCAGTTCTTC
CASSLSREDEQFF
>TRBV7-3|TRBD2|TRBJ2-1|-
TGTGCCAGCAGCGTAACTAGCGGAGATACTGGTGAGCAGTTCTTC
CASSVTSGDTGEQFF
>TRBV6-1|-|TRBJ1-1|few
TGTGCCAGCAGTGAGGACTCCCGGGGCACTGAAGCTTTCTTT
CASSEDSRGTEAFF
>TRBV6-2/TRBV6-3|TRBD2|TRBJ2-7|-
TGTGCCAGCAGTTACGAGGCTAGCGGCTACGAGCAGTACTTC
CASSYEASGYEQYF
>TRBV4-1|-|TRBJ1-6|-
TGCGCCAGCAGCCTAGGACAGCTGAATCGACCCCTCCACTTT
CASSLGQLNRPLHF
>TRBV6-6|TRBD1|TRBJ1-1|-
TGTGCCAGCAGTTACCCGGGACAGATACCGTTGAACACTGAAGCTTTCTTT
CASSYPGQIPLNTEAFF
>TRBV7-6|-|TRBJ1-1|few
TGTGCCAGCAGCCGCCGAAGGGGTGGTGGAGTGAACACTGAAGCTTTCTTT
CASSRRRGGGVNTEAFF
>TRBV7-2|-|TRBJ2-2|-
TGTGCCAGCAGCTTAGCAGGGTTTGACACCGGGGAGCTGTTTTTT
CASSLAGFDTGELFF